This T cell receptor (beta chain) was identified during a study of identical twins. General study results and limits: In zero-insertion analyses, partial confounding could arise from invariant MAIT and iNKT cells. For cord blood, abundant beta clonotypes had fewer insertions, unlike memory repertoires, which showed none.

TCRdb analysed the 5' RACE reads with MiXCR anew, one entry per CDR3 protein. In the table there are 450,000 to 600,000 distinct CDR3 sequences, about a fifth of which are singletons. CDR3 length: 17 amino acids. Per the germline V gene, CDR1 is SGHTA and CDR2 is FQGNSA. V lost 1 base to trimming and J lost 4 bases; unmatched junction nucleotides: 6. As for this clonotype: The antigen is undetermined.

These data are also associated with another study on yellow fever vaccine responses in identical twins.

The source is a woman under 30 in good health. The specimen sequenced was CD4+ T cells sorted from blood. The V gene is TRBV7-2, the J gene TRBJ2-1; 11 bases align to TRBD2. This CDR3 reads CASSLGGTSGGYNEQFF. DNA for the CDR3: TGTGCCAGCAGCTTAGGGGGTACTAGCGGGGGTTACAATGAGCAGTTCTTC.